This T cell receptor (beta chain) was sequenced in a study of tumor T cells in aggressive B-cell lymphoma (dated by TCRdb to between 2016 and 2019). Libraries were made using the immunoSEQ multiplex PCR assay. Held by TCRdb, this immuneACCESS table contains in-frame sequences only and omits some clones. Under half of the omission traces to an unresolved V gene where checked; the cause of the rest is unknown. The sample table records over 4,000 clones; over 75% of these occur just once. Around 5% of the sample lies in the top ten. As to this clone: Its binding antigen is unknown. It has no much larger one-base neighbor in the sample; base qualities were not kept.

CDR1 and CDR2 are drawn from the germline V gene: KGHSY, FQNENV. The CDR3 sequence holds 13 residues, the cysteine and phenylalanine included. Only the CDR3 DNA is retained, 39 bases long and in frame from the first base. Deletion took 4 bases off V and 9 bases off J, with a span of 16 bases between the germline ends. The sequence is built from TRBV16 and TRBJ2-7; the D gene remains uncertain. Sequences were obtained from tumor tissue. This clonotype was obtained from an adult with diffuse large B cell lymphoma. The CDR3 protein is CASSPFNSRGQYF. Read as DNA, the sequence is TGTGCCAGCAGCCCCTTTAATTCTAGAGGGCAGTACTTC.